Each of the 18 T cell receptor beta chains below was sequenced from the same sample in a study of blood T cell repertoires in COVID-19. TCRdb's table, derived via immunoSEQ multiplex PCR, lists solely in-frame clones and lacks some. The sample lists some 150,000 clones; around 81% were seen once. Sequencing used peripheral blood. The receptors here all came from a human donor with acute or convalescent COVID-19. The donor label of this sample is uncertain.

In this sample, this clone turned up once. The V and J genes are TRBV7-8 and TRBJ1-3, with a possible D match to TRBD1 (6 bases). This CDR3 comprises 14 residues. Deletions cut 5 bases from V and 7 bases from J, with 15 bases between. From germline, CDR1 is SGHVS and CDR2 FQNEAQ. The CDR3 reads CASSRDGGPNTIYF. CDR3 DNA: TGTGCCAGCAGCCGAGACGGGGGGCCTAACACCATATATTTT. Full variable domain (rest looked up from reference TRBV7-8 and TRBJ1-3): GAGVSQSPRYKVAKRGQDVALRCDPISGHVSLFWYQQALGQGPEFLTYFQNEAQLDKSGLPSDRFFAERPEGSVSTLKIQRTQQEDSAVYLCASSRDGGPNTIYFGEGSWLTVV.

This clone was seen just once. This chain connects TRBV7-9 to TRBJ2-7, with 8 bases fitting TRBD1. Germline V gene data show CDR1 as SEHNR and CDR2 as FQNEAQ (reference sequence). The J segment lost 1 base and the V segment lost 6 bases, leaving 8 bases of the junction unmatched. CDR3 length equals 15 residues. Here the CDR3 reads CASSTTGGRSYEQYF. CDR3 in DNA: TGTGCCAGCAGTACTACAGGGGGAAGGTCCTACGAGCAGTACTTC. Full variable domain (remainder filled in from reference TRBV7-9 and TRBJ2-7): DTGVSQNPRHKITKRGQNVTFRCDPISEHNRLYWYRQTLGQGPEFLTYFQNEAQLEKSRLLSDRFSAERPKGSFSTLEIQRTEQGDSAMYLCASSTTGGRSYEQYFGPGTRLTVT.

This chain links TRBV10-2 with TRBJ1-2, with 7 positions matching TRBD1. V trimming: 5 bases; J trimming: 1 base; junction bases outside the gene matches: 4. The CDR3 runs to 14 residues. Per germline, CDR1 WSHSY and CDR2 SAAADI. The CDR3 region has the DNA TGCGCCAGCAGTCAAGACAGGGTTAACTATGGCTACACCTTC. Translated, it gives CASSQDRVNYGYTF.

The J gene is TRBJ2-7, the V gene TRBV19; D is unclear. Germline CDR1 reads LNHDA; CDR2 reads SQIVND (reference sequence). The CDR3 sequence is 15 residues long. Trimming cost V 0 bases and J 0 bases, with 9 bases left between them. The CDR3: CASSIEQKSSYEQYF. CDR3 bases: TGTGCCAGTAGTATAGAACAGAAGAGCTCCTACGAGCAGTACTTC.

V gene TRBV4-2 combines with J gene TRBJ2-3; tentatively, D is TRBD1 (6 bases). CDR3 size: 14 residues. The V gene lost 0 bases and the J gene lost 5 bases, with 9 bases spanning the gap. Germline V lookup: CDR1 LGHNA, CDR2 YNFKEQ. The CDR3 coding sequence is TGTGCCAGCAGCCAAGAAGGGGGAAAAGATACGCAGTATTTT. This translates into CASSQEGGKDTQYF.

J is TRBJ2-3 and V is TRBV3-1 (or the pseudogene TRBV3-2), with D hard to call. Deletions cut 1 base from V and 12 bases from J, with 8 bases between. Germline CDR1 is LGHDT and CDR2 is YNNKEL (reference sequence). The CDR3 extends over 11 amino acids. This CDR3 is CASSQGAAQYF. In DNA form, the CDR3 reads TGTGCCAGCAGCCAAGGGGCAGCCCAGTATTTT.

The chain recombines TRBV7-3 with TRBJ1-1; D gene uncertain. Looked up from germline, CDR1 is SGHTA and CDR2 is FQGTGA. Trimming pared 2 bases from V and 1 base from J, leaving 14 bases between. CDR3 size: 16 residues. CDR3 in DNA: TGTGCCAGCAGCTTAGGTTCAAGCTCTCAGAACACTGAAGCTTTCTTT. Encoded protein: CASSLGSSSQNTEAFF.

The table lists this clone with a count of one. The chain has TRBV6-5 and TRBJ1-1, with D unresolved. V lost 2 bases, J lost 6 bases, and 10 bases lay in between. CDR1 and CDR2 from the germline V gene are MNHEY and SVGAGI. This CDR3 spans 13 amino acids. CDR3 coding DNA: TGTGCCAGCAGTTACAGCGGGGATCCTGAAGCTTTCTTT. It encodes CASSYSGDPEAFF.

This clone was observed a few times. The chain joins TRBV12-3 or TRBV12-4 to TRBJ2-7, with 8 bases identical to TRBD1. The CDR3 runs to 13 residues. With V trimmed by 3 bases and J by 5 bases, 3 bases remained unmatched. The CDR3 sequence: CASSFAGGHEQYF. The CDR3 bases are TGTGCCAGCAGTTTCGCAGGGGGCCACGAGCAGTACTTC.

The chain carries TRBV30 and TRBJ1-4; a possible D gene is TRBD1 (5 bases). V was trimmed by 4 bases and J by 8 bases, leaving 11 bases between them. The CDR3 has 12 amino acids. CDR1 is GTSNPN and CDR2 is SVGIG in the germline V gene (reference sequence). CDR3 protein: CAWTGDSEKLFF. CDR3 bases: TGTGCCTGGACAGGCGACAGCGAAAAACTGTTTTTT.

J is TRBJ1-4 and V is TRBV30, with 12 positions matching TRBD1. The V gene end was trimmed by 5 bases and the J gene end by 0 bases; junction bases not matched to a gene: 7. The CDR3 has 17 amino acids. Germline CDR1 reads GTSNPN; CDR2 reads SVGIG (reference sequence). CDR3 DNA: TGTGCCTGGGGGGGACAGGGGGCATGGTCAACTAATGAAAAACTGTTTTTT. This translates into CAWGGQGAWSTNEKLFF.

This clone has a handful of counts. The rearrangement uses TRBV2 and TRBJ2-7; TRBD1 matches 7 bases. This CDR3 is built from 14 residues. V dropped 4 bases and J dropped 4; count of bases not matched to a gene: 7. The V gene's germline CDR1 is SNHLY and CDR2 FYNNEI. CDR3 nucleotide sequence: TGTGCCAGCAGTGTTGGGACAGAAAATTACGAGCAGTACTTC. As protein: CASSVGTENYEQYF.

This clone has just a few counts. The chain carries TRBV5-1 and TRBJ1-6; the D is unclear. Trimming pared 2 bases from V and 9 bases from J, leaving 12 bases between. This CDR3 comprises 14 residues. The germline V gene encodes CDR1 SGHRS and CDR2 YFSETQ. CDR3 in amino acids: CASSFGYGSSPLHF. The CDR3 DNA follows: TGCGCCAGCAGCTTCGGCTATGGGAGTTCACCCCTCCACTTT.

The V call is TRBV25-1, the J call TRBJ2-3, with a weak D call TRBD2 (6 bases). This CDR3 is 14 amino acids long. Deletions cut 8 bases from V and 4 bases from J, with 16 bases between. Germline V gene sequence: CDR1 MGHDK, CDR2 SYGVNS. The CDR3 here is CASLPPGVSDTQYF. CDR3 coding DNA: TGTGCCAGCCTGCCTCCGGGAGTTTCAGATACGCAGTATTTT.

The rearrangement links TRBV27 to TRBJ1-2, with TRBD1 as a possible D gene (6 bases). The CDR3 has 14 residues. Germline V gives CDR1 MNHEY, CDR2 SMNVEV (reference sequence). V was clipped by 5 bases and J by 8 bases, with 18 bases between them. Here the CDR3 reads CASSPVGGGEGYTF. CDR3 sequence (DNA): TGTGCCAGCAGTCCCGTAGGGGGTGGAGAAGGCTACACCTTC.

The chain combines TRBV6-5 with TRBJ2-7; D unresolved. Trimming cost V 6 bases and J 7 bases, with 10 bases left between them. The germline gives CDR1 MNHEY, CDR2 SVGAGI. This CDR3 is 11 amino acids long. The CDR3 spells CASSQSWEQYF. The DNA for the CDR3 is TGTGCCAGCAGCCAGTCGTGGGAGCAGTACTTC.

The chain uses TRBV7-2 and TRBJ2-5; 9 bases fit TRBD2. CDR1 and CDR2 (germline): SGHTA, FQGNSA. The V segment lost 6 bases and the J segment 2 bases; nucleotides outside the gene matches: 7. This CDR3 is built from 15 residues. The CDR3 loop reads CASSRSGSRQETQYF. The CDR3 DNA sequence: TGTGCCAGCAGTCGTAGCGGGAGTCGGCAAGAGACCCAGTACTTC.

The V and J genes are TRBV6-5 and TRBJ2-1, with D perhaps matching TRBD1 (6 bases). This CDR3 contains 14 residues. The V gene lost 4 bases and the J gene lost 9 bases, with 16 bases spanning the gap. The V gene's germline CDR1 is MNHEY and CDR2 SVGAGI. CDR3 region: CASSSRQGRGEQFF. DNA for the CDR3: TGTGCCAGCAGTTCCCGGCAGGGCAGGGGTGAGCAGTTCTTC.